This TCR beta chain was sequenced in a study of multiple sclerosis patients with progressive multifocal leukoencephalopathy. Specified time point: before natalizumab initiation. Libraries were prepared by immunoSEQ multiplex PCR; TCRdb keeps only in-frame clonotypes and omits some of them. The data contain approximately 27,000 clones, more than 70% of them singletons. V was clipped by 4 bases and J by 7 bases; unmatched bases: 6. The CDR3 covers 14 residues. CDR1 SGHTS and CDR2 YDEGEE come from the germline V gene. The sample consisted of PBMCs. The sequence came from a human donor with multiple sclerosis. J is TRBJ1-2 and V is TRBV5-8; TRBD1 agrees at 11 bases. CDR3 amino acids: CASSLTGQGAGYTF. CDR3 sequence (DNA): TGTGCCAGCAGCCTGACCGGACAGGGGGCTGGCTACACCTTC.